This T cell receptor beta chain is drawn from a study of cytomegalovirus exposure and HLA in healthy donors (dated by TCRdb to the late 2010s). About the study as a whole: In an earlier analysis of several hundred of the donors, around 300 Gb of sequence data and 95 million to 130 million unique TCR beta sequences from approximately 180 million T cells were reported. In addition to the first cohort of approximately 670 subjects, a separate validation cohort of 130 or so different subjects was used. The study was designed to test whether signatures of past pathogen exposure could be identified by cataloging public T cell receptors. High-throughput TCR immunosequencing, statistical association of individual TCRs with disease status, and machine learning were combined to predict cytomegalovirus infection status. To study patterns of TCR occurrence, a later analysis re-analyzed previously published TCR beta repertoires from 600 to 750 donors and added high-resolution HLA genotyping. A later genetic analysis used genome-wide SNP genotypes for 398 of the 666 donors, treating that subset as a discovery cohort. Typing coverage varied by locus: roughly 629-640 donors for A, B, C, DRB1 and DQB1; some 520 for DQA1; more than 600 for DPA1; more than 450 for DPB1. The study profiled the T cell repertoires of hundreds of subjects by immunosequencing and related them to cytomegalovirus serostatus. Because of strong linkage in the cohort, roughly five DR-DQ haplotypes were treated as single units for association and clustering. Approximately 310 gigabases of sequencing data and around 90 million unique TCR sequences made up an early release that covered several hundred HLA-typed donors. Donor age, sex, ethnicity and CMV serostatus were compiled together with the repertoire data. Every discovery cohort repertoire had been produced on one sequencing platform. An earlier analysis of 587 of the donors used high-throughput TCR beta sequencing to judge whether each TCR beta V gene segment behaved as functional or pseudogenic. Both class I and class II loci were covered by HLA typing, at four-digit resolution. On average, roughly 240,000 unique TCR beta nucleotide sequences were sequenced per donor among some 430 genotyped donors of the cohort, with 15% to 20% of those sequences being non-productive. Of the roughly 410 genotyped donors, roughly 76% were placed in the genetic ancestry cluster associated with self-reported Caucasian donors. Rather than using new phenotypic data, the later analysis identified candidate immune exposures from TCR beta sequences and from how often those sequences occurred across donors.

Results the study describes overall, beyond this receptor: In both the original and validation cohorts, the classifier was reported to diagnose cytomegalovirus status with high specificity and sensitivity. Some IMGT-functional V segments, including TRBV6-2 and TRBV6-3, could not be distinguished by the 87-base-pair reads and were therefore excluded. When HLA alleles, especially DR and DQ, strongly co-occurred, TCR associations were difficult to assign to individual alleles. Specific HLA alleles were associated with 18,000 or so TCR beta sequences at a false discovery rate of 0.05 in a later analysis. Linkage disequilibrium might explain the correlated functional status among segregating V segments, but an unknown experimental factor could not be ruled out. According to a later analysis, most CMV-associated TCR beta chains appeared to be HLA-restricted, and the HLA associations seemed to be driven largely by CMV exposure. Roughly uniform sequencing depth across donors was assumed in presence/absence analyses, although this assumption may not hold. CMV serostatus was the only immune exposure information available for the cohort. This cohort had only TCR beta chains sequenced, and the lack of alpha or paired-chain data limited which features could be detected. Most TCR sequences were observed very rarely across donors, whereas some public TCRs were present in many individuals. In an earlier analysis of roughly 500 of the donors, most TCR beta V segments appeared in productive rearrangements about 87% or about 30% of the time, broadly matching IMGT annotations. The earlier analysis of approximately 540 of the donors excluded fewer than 20 rarely observed V segments, including chromosome 9 orphons, because counts were too low. Three of the identified cytomegalovirus-associated TCR beta chains were confirmed in vitro to be specific for cytomegalovirus antigens. According to a later genetic analysis, donors in an Asian-associated ancestry cluster had fewer N-insertions in productive TCRs than the approximately 650-donor mean. V-gene and J-gene trimming of TCR beta chains was associated with a missense DCLRE1C variant in a later genetic analysis, and the association was replicated in an independent cohort. According to the authors, the approach could potentially be generalized to other disease states and immunological phenotypes. A total of 150 to 200 TCR beta chains were listed by the study as associated with cytomegalovirus. Because some donors lacked HLA typing at each locus, the association tests relied only on the typed subset. Several of the top co-occurrence clusters appeared to be linked to parvovirus B19, influenza, CMV and Epstein-Barr virus, according to a later analysis. A cluster of highly shared sequence variants was judged likely to represent a technical artifact of the sequencing pipeline. In a later analysis, the rate of TCR association differed among HLA loci, with DRB1 alleles having the most associated TCRs and HLA-C alleles having the fewest. A later analysis found that HLA-associated TCR beta chains were more clonally expanded and had lower generation probabilities than equally common non-associated chains. A further reported finding was that TCR beta sequences accurately predicted the HLA-A and HLA-B alleles for most subjects in the first cohort.

Based on the germline V gene (reference sequence), the CDR1 and CDR2 sequences are SGHNT and YYREEE. CDR3 length: 14 amino acids, cysteine to phenylalanine. Only the CDR3 region is kept as DNA, spanning 42 bases read in frame from base 1. V loses 5 bases at its end and J loses 4 bases; junction bases beyond the gene matches: 8. This clone was seen only once. The clone's antigen remains unknown. No much larger clone is present one base from it, and per-base qualities are unavailable. Preparation of the library involved the immunoSEQ multiplex PCR assay. A mixture of 60 forward primers for TCR Vbeta segments and 13 reverse primers for TCR Jbeta segments was used in the multiplex PCR. A multiplex PCR assay on genomic DNA amplified the CDR3 region of rearranged TCR beta genes. The amplified TCR beta libraries were sequenced on the Illumina HiSeq System as 87-base-pair reads. As for the original processing: A later analysis counted around 72 million unique TCR beta chains across the approximately 700 repertoires, and around 12 million of these chains were shared by at least two donors. Raw reads were error-corrected and collapsed into unique sequences with a nearest-neighbor algorithm that merged closely related sequences to remove PCR and sequencing errors. CDR3 sequences were aligned to IMGT reference sequences to assign V, D and J gene segments. For a sequence to be retained, a match of at least six nucleotides was required to both a V gene segment and a J gene segment. Rearrangements were classified as productive when the CDR3 lacked stop codons and remained in frame with V and J, and all other rearrangements were classified as non-productive. CDR3 was defined by IMGT convention, running from the second conserved V-encoded cysteine to the conserved J-encoded phenylalanine. The earlier analysis of 500 to 750 of the donors excluded any sequence lacking an unambiguous match to a single V gene segment. In an earlier analysis of approximately 610 of the donors, V segments were called functional above 56.7% productive rearrangements and were called segregating when the between-donor standard deviation exceeded 5%. To diagnose cytomegalovirus status from the catalog of TCR beta chain sequences, a statistical classification framework was built. In a later analysis, TCR nucleotide sequences were compared against IMGT/GENE-DB human TR gene sequences so that V and J genes could be assigned. The TCRdist pipeline was used in a later analysis to assign CDR3 sequences and most-parsimonious VDJ recombination scenarios. In a later analysis, each TCR beta chain was defined by its CDR3 amino acid sequence together with its V-gene family, and reads without a unique V-gene family were excluded. As a way to deal with suspected cross-contamination and a sequencing artifact, a later analysis dropped 450 to 600 nucleotide sequences that were highly shared and had low generation probability. In a later analysis, a clonal expansion index for each public chain was calculated from normalized within-repertoire ranks of inferred template counts. A later analysis computed generation probabilities with a VDJ recombination model fitted to out-of-frame rearrangements, and checked the results against IGoR. Hypergeometric tests were used in a later analysis to score TCR-TCR, TCR-HLA and TCR-CMV co-occurrence, with a repertoire-size bias correction applied to the TCR pairs. A later analysis estimated false discovery rates by permuting HLA or CMV assignments 20 times. In a later analysis, co-occurring TCRs were grouped using DBSCAN, and TCRdist sequence similarity was added for clustering within HLA-allele-positive subsets. Co-occurrence clustering excluded repertoires with fewer than 30,000 or more than 120,000 public chains, plus five with anomalous nucleotide sharing. As stored in TCRdb, this immuneACCESS dataset retains in-frame rearrangements with V and J assigned. A fraction of the clones does not appear; measured against another copy, unresolved V genes explain less than half of the discrepancy, and the remainder lacks a known reason. V, J and clone size are those of that table, while D and trimming were read from the DNA. Counted in this sample were fewer than 200,000 clones; roughly 85% of them appeared once. Roughly 2.1% of the sample belongs to the ten largest clones.

The cohort was made up of about 670 healthy bone marrow donors. At the time of sampling, all cohort members were nominally healthy, though unrecorded immune exposures were likely present. The donor was CMV seropositive and was included in the group of 300 or so seropositive cohort members. Each donor provided a peripheral blood sample, and peripheral blood mononuclear cells were used for TCR beta sequencing. Genomic DNA extraction from the blood cell samples was performed with the Qiagen DNeasy Blood Extraction Kit. The receptor's source is a man between 18 and 35 years old in good health and CMV-seropositive. This chain joins TRBV5-4 to TRBJ2-7, with 8 middle bases fitting TRBD1. The sample taken for sequencing was PBMCs. The nucleotide sequence reads TGTGCCAGCAGATTAACAGGGGGACCATACGAGCAGTACTTC. It translates to CASRLTGGPYEQYF.